This TCR beta chain comes out of a study of shared clonotypes between healthy human individuals. Amplification in unsorted PBMC replicate PCRs started from about 320 ng DNA, which equals tens of thousands of T cell genomes. Unsorted PBMC DNA was sequenced on ten immunoSEQ deep assay plates. Sequencing was performed with immunoSEQ multiplex PCR; in TCRdb, only in-frame clones are kept and a portion is missing. Of about 500,000 clones detected, roughly 80% appear once; the ten largest clones hold about 11%. Germline V gives CDR1 MDHEN, CDR2 SYDVKM. The CDR3 has 16 residues. After removal of 6 bases from V and 7 bases from J, the junction contained 13 bases not matched to a gene.

The sample comprised PBMCs. This clonotype was sampled from a woman aged 40 to 55 in good health. Some clones in this sample may be carry-over from other donors' samples. This chain connects TRBV28 to TRBJ2-1, with 9 bases that match TRBD2. The CDR3 sequence is CASSPPVAGDRNEQFF. CDR3 coding DNA: TGTGCCAGCAGCCCCCCGGTAGCGGGAGATAGGAATGAGCAGTTCTTC.